The present T cell receptor (beta chain) was sequenced within a study of blood T cells in healthy people across ages. Regarding this clonotype: Its antigen remains unidentified.

The CDR3 sequence is 14 residues long. Between the trimmed V and J ends, which lost 5 bases and 9 bases, there was a span of 14 bases. Germline V lookup: CDR1 SGHAT, CDR2 FQNNGV. Study-level points and caveats: In the absence of known donor CMV status, changes in expanded clonotypes were possibly confounded.

Per sample, a minimum of 6.5 million PBMCs were isolated. A sample-barcoded 5' primer and a J-beta primer mix were used in a second PCR of about 7 to 11 cycles. TCRdb redid the calling of the 5' RACE reads with MiXCR, one entry per CDR3 protein. The sample lists around 780,000 distinct CDR3 sequences; roughly 25% were seen once. The sample was also reused in another study, on T cells of mothers and their children. In that study: The donors comprised more than five children and their three healthy Caucasian mothers. Sample barcodes plus 2-4 random nucleotides came from the M1S primer.

This chain joins TRBV11-2 and TRBJ1-6; D perhaps matches TRBD1 (6 bases). The sequenced sample was blood. The receptor was isolated from a boy between 10 and 17 years old in good health. The CDR3 region has the DNA TGTGCCAGCAGCCCCAACGGGGGCCTTTCACCCCTCCACTTT. Its translation: CASSPNGGLSPLHF.